This T cell receptor (beta chain) comes out of a study of T cells in Graves' hyperthyroidism and ophthalmopathy. Trimming took off 4 bases at V and 1 base at J, with 11 bases between the two ends. The CDR3 runs to 14 residues. Germline V lookup: CDR1 SGHVS, CDR2 FQNEAQ. RNA transcripts yielded amplified TCR beta CDR3 regions. When the TCR CDR3 underwent first-round RT-PCR, the HTBI primer set was used. MiXCR was run by TCRdb on the multiplex PCR reads, yielding one entry per CDR3 protein. The sample consists of some 760,000 distinct CDR3 sequences, approximately 15% of them appearing once. This clonotype was picked up a small number of times.

The chain uses TRBV7-8 and TRBJ2-7, with a tentative D call TRBD2 (6 bases). What was sequenced was blood. This TCR was sampled from a woman aged 18-29 years with Graves' hyperthyroidism. The DNA for the CDR3 is TGTGCCAGCAGCTCAGTCGGAGGGTCCTACGAGCAGTACTTC. Translated, it gives CASSSVGGSYEQYF.